This paragraph covers one T cell receptor beta chain sequence. The CDR3 regions of TCR beta were amplified from RNA transcripts. RT-PCR in the first round (using the HTBI primer set) targeted the TCR CDR3. MiXCR was run by TCRdb on the multiplex PCR reads, yielding one entry per CDR3 protein. Here the sample spans some 490,000 distinct CDR3 sequences, about 20% being singletons. Per germline, CDR1 MNHEY and CDR2 SVGEGT. V was clipped by 2 bases and J by 5 bases, with 12 bases between them. This CDR3 comprises 15 residues. These data belong to a study of T cells in Graves' hyperthyroidism and ophthalmopathy.

The chain has TRBV6-2 or TRBV6-3 and TRBJ2-2, with D possibly being TRBD2 (5 bases). The specimen was blood. This TCR was recovered from a woman aged 70 to 79 with Graves' ophthalmopathy. For the CDR3, the DNA is TGTGCCAGCAGTTACAGGGCGGGTTCGACCGGGGAGCTGTTTTTT. This gives the protein CASSYRAGSTGELFF.